The next 25 T cell receptor beta chains were all read from a single sample in a study of T cell responses to AZD1222 COVID-19 vaccine. This table comes from immunoSEQ multiplex PCR, and its TCRdb copy is limited to in-frame clones, with some not included. The sample carries 90,000 to 110,000 clones, roughly 90% recorded once. The material was peripheral blood, obtained on day 0 of AZD1222 vaccination. Every receptor here comes from an adult in good health.

This chain links TRBV7-2 with TRBJ1-1, with D perhaps TRBD1 (6 bases). Trimming pared 1 base from V and 5 bases from J, leaving 14 bases between. This CDR3 has 15 residues. Germline V CDR1 and CDR2: SGHTA, FQGNSA. CDR3 sequence: CASSLVGGAQTEAFF. In DNA, the CDR3 is TGTGCCAGCAGCTTAGTTGGGGGCGCGCAGACTGAAGCTTTCTTT. Using reference TRBV7-2 and TRBJ1-1 for the parts outside the CDR3, the full variable domain is GAGVSQSPSNKVTEKGKDVELRCDPISGHTALYWYRQSLGQGLEFLIYFQGNSAPDKSGLPSDRFSAERTGGSVSTLTIQRTQQEDSAVYLCASSLVGGAQTEAFFGQGTRLTVV.

V is TRBV7-2 and J is TRBJ1-6; weak D call: TRBD1 (5 bases). Per germline, CDR1 SGHTA and CDR2 FQGNSA. The CDR3 is made up of 15 amino acids. Trimming removed 0 bases at V and 8 bases at J, with 11 bases between. CDR3 amino acids: CASSLAWQGYSPLHF. The CDR3, as DNA: TGTGCCAGCAGCTTAGCGTGGCAGGGTTATTCACCCCTCCACTTT. The whole variable domain, remainder taken from reference TRBV7-2 and TRBJ1-6, is GAGVSQSPSNKVTEKGKDVELRCDPISGHTALYWYRQSLGQGLEFLIYFQGNSAPDKSGLPSDRFSAERTGGSVSTLTIQRTQQEDSAVYLCASSLAWQGYSPLHFGNGTRLTVT.

This clone was found once. V and J are TRBV27 and TRBJ2-1; D possibly corresponds to TRBD1 (6 bases). The V end lost 6 bases, the J end lost 3 bases, and 15 bases lay between the germline ends. The CDR3 consists of 15 residues. CDR1 is MNHEY, CDR2 SMNVEV, per germline (reference sequence). CDR3 sequence: CASRLNRDNYNEQFF. As DNA, the CDR3 is TGTGCCAGCAGGTTAAACAGGGACAACTACAATGAGCAGTTCTTC.

CDR3 protein: CASSLSGRREETQYF. DNA of the CDR3: TGCGCCAGCAGCCTCTCTGGGAGAAGGGAAGAGACCCAGTACTTC. The chain carries TRBV5-1 and TRBJ2-5, with D maybe TRBD2 (5 bases). V lost 4 bases, J lost 3 bases, and 16 bases lay in between. Germline V gene data show CDR1 as SGHRS and CDR2 as YFSETQ. This CDR3 has 15 amino acids.

The genes are TRBV13 and TRBJ1-1; no definite D call. Germline V gene lookup returns CDR1 PRHDT and CDR2 FYEKMQ (reference sequence). V dropped 2 bases and J dropped 5 bases, with 6 bases sitting between them. The CDR3 has 12 residues. In DNA, the CDR3 is TGTGCCAGCAGCTTATTAAGGACTGAAGCTTTCTTT. Encoded protein: CASSLLRTEAFF. Using reference TRBV13 and TRBJ1-1 for the parts outside the CDR3, the full variable domain is AAGVIQSPRHLIKEKRETATLKCYPIPRHDTVYWYQQGPGQDPQFLISFYEKMQSDKGSIPDRFSAQQFSDYHSELNMSSLELGDSALYFCASSLLRTEAFFGQGTRLTVV.

This chain uses TRBV9 with TRBJ1-1; tentatively, D is TRBD1 (6 bases). The germline V gene encodes CDR1 SGDLS and CDR2 YYNGEE. Trimming removed 2 bases from V and 4 bases from J, with 15 bases in between. The CDR3 loop spans 15 amino acids. The CDR3 coding sequence is TGTGCCAGCAGCGTGAGGGGGGGACTTGGCACTGAAGCTTTCTTT. Translation: CASSVRGGLGTEAFF.

V gene TRBV12-5 combines with J gene TRBJ2-1, with D perhaps TRBD1 (5 bases). This CDR3 region has 12 residues. Germline lookup yields CDR1 LGHNT and CDR2 FRNRAP. Trimming cost V 6 bases and J 8 bases, with 11 bases left between them. CDR3 sequence: CASGTAAHEQFF. DNA for the CDR3: TGTGCTAGTGGGACAGCCGCCCATGAGCAGTTCTTC.

The chain carries TRBV6-2 or TRBV6-3 and TRBJ2-4; D gene unclear. V shed 2 bases and J shed 1 base, with 18 bases lying between them. The CDR3 is made up of 18 amino acids. CDR1 MNHEY and CDR2 SVGEGT come from the germline V gene. This CDR3 reads CASSYVIGVQYAKNIQYF. The DNA of the CDR3 is TGTGCCAGCAGTTACGTCATTGGGGTTCAGTATGCCAAAAACATTCAGTACTTC.

The chain couples TRBV14 to TRBJ2-3, with D unresolved. Germline loops: CDR1 SGHDN, CDR2 FVKESK. The CDR3 sequence is 13 residues long. Trimming removed 2 bases from V and 2 bases from J, with 5 bases in between. CDR3 coding DNA: TGTGCCAGCAGCCAATTGGTCACAGATACGCAGTATTTT. As protein: CASSQLVTDTQYF.

In DNA, the CDR3 is TGTGCCAGCAGCGTAGCGGGGCTTGGGCAGGGGGCCCACTATGGCTACACCTTC. Encoded protein: CASSVAGLGQGAHYGYTF. The rearrangement links TRBV9 to TRBJ1-2; the match to TRBD1 covers 8 bases. Germline CDR1 is SGDLS and CDR2 is YYNGEE. The CDR3 covers 18 residues. The V segment lost 0 bases and the J segment 3 bases; nucleotides outside the gene matches: 13.

As DNA, the CDR3 is TGTGCCAGTAGCAGGGCCAAATGGGGCACAGATACGCAGTATTTT. The encoded protein is CASSRAKWGTDTQYF. The rearrangement joins TRBV19 to TRBJ2-3, with D tentatively TRBD1 (5 bases). The V gene lost 6 bases and the J gene lost 1 base, with 14 bases spanning the gap. Germline CDR1 and CDR2: LNHDA and SQIVND (reference sequence). The CDR3 is 15 amino acids.

The chain recombines TRBV6-2 or TRBV6-3 with TRBJ2-1; D gene unclear. CDR1 and CDR2 from the germline V gene are MNHEY and SVGEGT. The V end was cut by 4 bases, the J end by 5 bases, with 18 bases between. The CDR3 spans 16 residues. The CDR3 coding sequence is TGTGCCAGCAGTTCGGTAGGAAAGACTTTGAACAATGAGCAGTTCTTC. It encodes CASSSVGKTLNNEQFF.

The chain uses TRBV5-6 and TRBJ2-1, with D perhaps given as TRBD1 or TRBD2 (5 bases each). Germline CDR1 reads SGHDT; CDR2 reads YYEEEE. V shed 3 bases and J shed 7 bases, with 20 bases lying between them. This CDR3 is 16 amino acids long. The CDR3 sequence is CASSWVGRMSKNEQFF. The DNA of the CDR3 is TGTGCCAGCAGCTGGGTGGGACGGATGTCGAAGAATGAGCAGTTCTTC.

This clone was found once. The CDR3 nucleotides are TGTGCCAGCAGCCCCGGGGGACCCAGATCCGCCTACGAGCAGTACTTC. Its translation: CASSPGGPRSAYEQYF. The genes are TRBV7-2 and TRBJ2-7; D is perhaps TRBD2 (6 bases). Germline assignment: CDR1 SGHTA and CDR2 FQGNSA. Between the trimmed V and J ends, which lost 5 bases and 2 bases, there was a span of 19 bases. This CDR3 contains 16 residues. The variable domain in full, completed from reference TRBV7-2 and TRBJ2-7, reads GAGVSQSPSNKVTEKGKDVELRCDPISGHTALYWYRQSLGQGLEFLIYFQGNSAPDKSGLPSDRFSAERTGGSVSTLTIQRTQQEDSAVYLCASSPGGPRSAYEQYFGPGTRLTVT.

The genes are TRBV4-2 and TRBJ1-2, with 10 nucleotides matching TRBD1. Germline CDR1 LGHNA, CDR2 YNFKEQ. V shed 0 bases and J 6 bases; nucleotides not matched to a gene: 7. The CDR3 spans 16 residues. CDR3 protein: CASSQDPGQGFDGYTF. The DNA of the CDR3 is TGTGCCAGCAGCCAAGATCCGGGACAGGGGTTCGATGGCTACACCTTC.

The V call is TRBV18, the J call TRBJ2-2, with TRBD1 matching 9 bases. After removal of 6 bases from V and 11 bases from J, the junction contained 7 bases not matched to a gene. CDR1 is KGHSH and CDR2 is LQKENI in the germline V gene. The CDR3 is 13 residues long. This chain's CDR3 is CASSPGTGNELFF. CDR3 DNA sequence: TGTGCCAGCTCGCCGGGGACAGGGAATGAGCTGTTTTTT.

The chain recombines TRBV7-9 with TRBJ2-7, with D maybe TRBD1 (6 bases). The CDR3 runs to 18 residues. In germline, CDR1 is SEHNR, CDR2 FQNEAQ (reference sequence). V lost 5 bases, J lost 0 bases, and 23 bases lay in between. The CDR3 reads CASSPKLEGTGSSYEQYF. CDR3 in DNA: TGTGCCAGCAGCCCGAAGTTAGAAGGTACAGGGAGCTCCTACGAGCAGTACTTC.

This chain joins TRBV6-5 and TRBJ2-3, with D maybe TRBD2 (6 bases). The CDR3 consists of 13 residues. Germline V gene data show CDR1 as MNHEY and CDR2 as SVGAGI. The V and J ends lost 6 bases and 1 base respectively, with 8 bases between them. The CDR3 region is CASRREGTDTQYF. CDR3 nucleotides: TGTGCCAGCAGGAGGGAGGGCACAGATACGCAGTATTTT.

The V and J genes are TRBV6-1 and TRBJ2-7; D is perhaps TRBD2 (6 bases). V was pared by 3 bases and J by 2 bases, with 14 bases between. CDR1 is MNHNS and CDR2 is SASEGT in the germline V gene. The CDR3 loop spans 15 amino acids. CDR3 protein: CASSEGTGVPYEQYF. CDR3 bases: TGTGCCAGCAGTGAGGGGACTGGAGTCCCCTACGAGCAGTACTTC.

This chain uses TRBV6-5 with TRBJ2-7; unclear D gene. This CDR3 is built from 14 residues. V was pared by 7 bases and J by 2 bases, with 15 bases between. The germline gives CDR1 MNHEY, CDR2 SVGAGI. The CDR3 region is CASKPNSIAYEQYF. The CDR3 nucleotides are TGTGCCAGCAAACCGAATTCTATAGCCTACGAGCAGTACTTC.

V is TRBV3-1 (or the pseudogene TRBV3-2) and J is TRBJ2-3; no clear D gene. Germline assignment: CDR1 LGHDT and CDR2 YNNKEL (reference sequence). V was clipped by 1 base and J by 4 bases, with 6 bases between them. This CDR3 spans 13 amino acids. The CDR3 region is CASSQGAADTQYF. DNA of the CDR3: TGTGCCAGCAGCCAAGGAGCTGCAGATACGCAGTATTTT.

The V call is TRBV4-3, the J call TRBJ1-1; D gene ambiguous. CDR1 is LGHNA and CDR2 is YSLEER in the germline V gene. The CDR3 loop spans 16 amino acids. With 0 bases removed from V and 1 base from J, the gap between germline ends came to 12 bases. The CDR3 here is CASSQEGRPGNTEAFF. The DNA for the CDR3 is TGCGCCAGCAGCCAAGAAGGCCGGCCGGGGAACACTGAAGCTTTCTTT.

V usage is TRBV18 and J usage is TRBJ1-5; D is undetermined. CDR3 size: 15 residues. The V gene's germline CDR1 is KGHSH and CDR2 LQKENI. The V end lost 3 bases, the J end lost 2 bases, and 11 bases lay between the germline ends. CDR3 in amino acids: CASSPLGYGNQPQHF. In DNA, the CDR3 is TGTGCCAGCTCACCTTTGGGGTATGGCAATCAGCCCCAGCATTTT.

CDR3 nucleotide sequence: TGTGCCAGCAGCGTAGAGGGCAGGGGGTCGAGAACCGGGGAGCTGTTTTTT. Translation: CASSVEGRGSRTGELFF. V gene TRBV9 combines with J gene TRBJ2-2, with TRBD1 matching over 7 bases. The germline gives CDR1 SGDLS, CDR2 YYNGEE. The length of the CDR3 is 17 residues. The junction had 10 bases not matched to a gene; V was cut back by 0 bases and J by 5 bases.

The chain employs TRBV12-3 or TRBV12-4 and TRBJ2-1, with 8 bases lining up with TRBD1. Trimming removed 7 bases from V and 8 bases from J; junction bases left unmatched: 7. CDR3 length equals 13 residues. The CDR3 protein is CASNQDRGDEQFF. Written as DNA, the CDR3 is TGTGCCAGCAATCAAGACAGGGGCGATGAGCAGTTCTTC.